What follows describes a single T cell receptor beta chain. What it recognizes is unknown. This specimen comes from a study of cytomegalovirus exposure and HLA in healthy donors. Findings and limits, study-wide: It was only CMV serostatus that was available as immune exposure information. A later analysis reportedly found fewer N-insertions in an Asian-associated ancestry cluster than the roughly 670-donor mean.

The PCR contained 60 Vbeta and 13 Jbeta primers. The table came from immunoSEQ multiplex PCR; TCRdb's copy has only in-frame clones and leaves some out. The top ten hold about 2.2% of the sample, which has around 300,000 clones, under 80% seen once. Trimming cost V 1 base and J 7 bases; bases outside gene matches: 20. CDR1 MGHRA and CDR2 YSYEKL come from the germline V gene. This CDR3 region has 20 residues. The chain recombines TRBV4-1 with TRBJ2-1; 9 nucleotides align to TRBD2. This receptor was obtained from a female donor in good health and CMV-seronegative. The source material was PBMCs. The CDR3 sequence is CASSQGTFGTGGRGFNEQFF. Here the CDR3 DNA reads TGCGCCAGCAGCCAAGGTACTTTTGGGACCGGCGGGAGGGGATTTAATGAGCAGTTCTTC.